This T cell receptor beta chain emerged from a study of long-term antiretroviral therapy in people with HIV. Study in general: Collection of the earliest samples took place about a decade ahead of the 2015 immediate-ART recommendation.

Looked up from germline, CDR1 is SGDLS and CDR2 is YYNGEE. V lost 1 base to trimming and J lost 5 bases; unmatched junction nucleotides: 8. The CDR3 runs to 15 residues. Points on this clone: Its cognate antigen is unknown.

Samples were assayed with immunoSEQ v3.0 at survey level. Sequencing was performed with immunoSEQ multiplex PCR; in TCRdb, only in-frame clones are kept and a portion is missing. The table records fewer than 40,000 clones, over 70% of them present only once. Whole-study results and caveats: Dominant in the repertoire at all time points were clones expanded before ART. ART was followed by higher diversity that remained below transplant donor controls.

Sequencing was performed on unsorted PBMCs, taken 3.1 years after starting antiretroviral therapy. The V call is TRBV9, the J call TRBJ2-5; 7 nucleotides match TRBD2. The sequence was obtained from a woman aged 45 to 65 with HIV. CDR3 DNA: TGTGCCAGCAGCGTACAGGGACTACTTATGGAGACCCAGTACTTC. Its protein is CASSVQGLLMETQYF. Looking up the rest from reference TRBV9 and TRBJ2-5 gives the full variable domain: DSGVTQTPKHLITATGQRVTLRCSPRSGDLSVYWYQQSLDQGLQFLIQYYNGEERAKGNILERFSAQQFPDLHSELNLSSLELGDSALYFCASSVQGLLMETQYFGPGTRLLVL.